This TCR beta chain was sequenced during a study of T cells in Graves' hyperthyroidism and ophthalmopathy. On the study more broadly: Pretreatment peripheral blood was obtained at initial diagnosis.

Patients aged 18 to 65 had newly diagnosed hyperthyroidism lasting under 2 months. The sample holds many counts of this clonotype. Its antigen is not identified. The study, taken as a whole, reports: A model built on 13 V-J features separated ophthalmopathy from stable hyperthyroidism.

The CDR3 regions of TCR beta were amplified from RNA transcripts. Primed by the HTBI set, a first-round RT-PCR was run on the TCR CDR3. TCRdb reanalysed the multiplex PCR reads using MiXCR and keeps one entry per CDR3 protein. The table shows 360,000 or so distinct CDR3 sequences, with about a fifth occurring only once. This receptor was identified in a woman aged 18-35 years with Graves' hyperthyroidism. The specimen sequenced was blood.

CDR3 sequence: CASSLGTPAYEQYF. The CDR3 DNA follows: TGTGCCAGCAGCCTCGGGACTCCAGCCTACGAGCAGTACTTC. The chain has TRBV7-9 and TRBJ2-7; D might be TRBD2 (6 bases). CDR3 length equals 14 residues. Germline CDR1 is SEHNR and CDR2 is FQNEAQ (reference sequence). Trimming took off 5 bases at V and 2 bases at J, with 13 bases between the two ends.